A single sample gave rise to the 25 T cell receptor beta chains below, sequenced in a study of T cells in Graves' hyperthyroidism and ophthalmopathy. Amplified TCR beta CDR3 regions derived from RNA transcripts. HTBI primers were the set used in a first-round RT-PCR of the TCR CDR3. A single record per CDR3 protein comes from TCRdb applying MiXCR to the multiplex PCR reads. Of hundreds of thousands of distinct CDR3 sequences in the sample, just over 45% are singletons; the top ten hold approximately 8.2%. The material sequenced was peripheral blood or thyroid tissue (not recorded which). The receptors come from a woman aged 18 to 35 with Graves' hyperthyroidism.

This clonotype was seen only a few times. The rearrangement uses TRBV2 and TRBJ2-2, with no clear D. Between the trimmed V and J ends, which lost 7 bases and 4 bases, there was a span of 10 bases. From germline, CDR1 is SNHLY and CDR2 FYNNEI. CDR3 length: 13 residues. The CDR3 DNA reads TGTGCCAGCATTACCCTCGGCACCGGGGAGCTGTTTTTT. Protein sequence: CASITLGTGELFF.

This clonotype was seen at least ten times. The chain has TRBV7-6 and TRBJ2-7; D tentatively reads TRBD1 or TRBD2 (6 bases each). V was trimmed by 5 bases and J by 0 bases, leaving 11 bases between them. Germline V lookup: CDR1 SGHVS, CDR2 FNYEAQ. The CDR3 runs to 14 residues. The CDR3 DNA reads TGTGCCAGCAGCCAGGGGCGGGGCTCCTACGAGCAGTACTTC. This codes for CASSQGRGSYEQYF.

J is TRBJ1-5 and V is TRBV19; 8 bases agree with TRBD1. The CDR3 extends over 15 amino acids. V dropped 6 bases and J dropped 3; count of bases not matched to a gene: 7. CDR1 is LNHDA and CDR2 is SQIVND in the germline V gene (reference sequence). In nucleotides, the CDR3 is TGTGCCAGTAGCTACGGACAGGGTATCAATCAGCCCCAGCATTTT. This sequence encodes CASSYGQGINQPQHF.

This chain joins TRBV29-1 and TRBJ1-5, with 8 positions matching TRBD1. The length of the CDR3 is 13 residues. The germline CDR1 and CDR2 sequences are SQVTM and ANQGSEA. V trimming: 7 bases; J trimming: 7 bases; junction bases outside the gene matches: 9. This CDR3 reads CSAATGVGQPQHF. CDR3 nucleotides: TGCAGCGCAGCGACAGGGGTGGGGCAGCCCCAGCATTTT. The whole variable domain, remainder taken from reference TRBV29-1 and TRBJ1-5, is SAVISQKPSRDICQRGTSLTIQCQVDSQVTMMFWYRQQPGQSLTLIATANQGSEATYESGFVIDKFPISRPNLTFSTLTVSNMSPEDSSIYLCSAATGVGQPQHFGDGTRLSIL.

The chain links TRBV2 to TRBJ1-5; no clear D. The CDR3 totals 15 residues. The germline gives CDR1 SNHLY, CDR2 FYNNEI. V lost 6 bases to trimming and J lost 6 bases, with 18 bases between them. CDR3 residues: CASRVAGFRVQPQHF. The CDR3 region has the DNA TGTGCCAGCAGGGTTGCCGGGTTTAGGGTTCAGCCCCAGCATTTT.

The chain has TRBV9 and TRBJ2-5; 13 bases are shared with TRBD2. Looked up from germline, CDR1 is SGDLS and CDR2 is YYNGEE. The CDR3 has 18 amino acids. Unmatched junction bases numbered 13, after V lost 4 bases and J lost 4 bases. CDR3 in DNA: TGTGCCAGCAGCCCCCGACCTTTGGGACTAGCGGGAAGAGAGACCCAGTACTTC. This gives the protein CASSPRPLGLAGRETQYF.

The gene calls are TRBV29-1 and TRBJ2-5; maybe TRBD2 (6 bases). Germline CDR1 SQVTM, CDR2 ANQGSEA. V lost 5 bases to trimming and J lost 10 bases, with 20 bases between them. CDR3 length: 13 amino acids. CDR3 sequence (DNA): TGCAGCGTTTTCCCGGGGGACGTCGTGATCCAGTACTTC. Its protein is CSVFPGDVVIQYF.

This clonotype was seen repeatedly, ten times or more. The chain has TRBV29-1 and TRBJ1-1; maybe TRBD1 (5 bases). V was shortened by 4 bases and J by 10 bases, with 10 bases between the two germline ends. CDR3 length: 10 residues. Germline CDR1 reads SQVTM; CDR2 reads ANQGSEA. Here the CDR3 reads CSVVGDAAFF. DNA for the CDR3: TGCAGCGTTGTAGGGGACGCAGCTTTCTTT.

In this sample, this clonotype turned up a few times. CDR3 amino acids: CASSSQTGEWETQYF. The CDR3 coding sequence is TGTGCCAGCAGCTCCCAGACAGGAGAGTGGGAGACCCAGTACTTC. The chain is built from TRBV7-9 and TRBJ2-5, with D maybe TRBD1 (6 bases). CDR3 size: 15 residues. V gave up 4 bases and J gave up 5 bases, with 17 bases separating them. Germline CDR1 SEHNR, CDR2 FQNEAQ (reference sequence).

V gene TRBV15 combines with J gene TRBJ1-2; 7 bases line up with TRBD1. With V trimmed by 3 bases and J by 4 bases, 2 bases remained unmatched. The germline V gene encodes CDR1 LNHNV and CDR2 YYDKDF (reference sequence). The CDR3 runs 13 residues. The CDR3 region has the DNA TGTGCCACCAGCAGCGACAGGGCCTATGGCTACACCTTC. It specifies CATSSDRAYGYTF.

J is TRBJ1-2 and V is TRBV12-3 or TRBV12-4; no definite D call. V dropped 6 bases and J dropped 0 bases, with 11 bases sitting between them. CDR3 size: 14 residues. For the CDR3, the DNA is TGTGCCAGCAGCTCTCATCCCCCTAACTATGGCTACACCTTC. Its protein product is CASSSHPPNYGYTF.

Concerning this clonotype: Mismatch with germline at one junction end may stem from a read error. The chain combines TRBV12-3 or TRBV12-4 with TRBJ2-7; D gene ambiguous. The CDR3 has 11 residues. The CDR3 loop is CASSHSYKQYF. CDR3 in DNA: TGTGCCAGCAGTCACTCCTACAAGCAGTACTTC.

This clonotype has only a few counts. The chain couples TRBV7-2 to TRBJ2-7; a weak D match, TRBD1 (6 bases). V lost 5 bases and J lost 3, with 14 bases in between. The CDR3 spans 14 residues. The germline V gene has CDR1 SGHTA and CDR2 FQGNSA. The CDR3 reads CASSLRRGGYEQYF. DNA for the CDR3: TGTGCCAGCAGCCTGAGAAGAGGGGGCTACGAGCAGTACTTC.

CDR3 region: CASSWTGSTGETQYF. CDR3 sequence (DNA): TGTGCCAGCAGTTGGACAGGGTCAACAGGAGAGACCCAGTACTTC. The gene calls are TRBV2 and TRBJ2-5; 8 bases line up with TRBD1. CDR1 and CDR2 (germline): SNHLY, FYNNEI. V gave up 5 bases and J gave up 4 bases; unmatched junction bases: 9. The CDR3 spans 15 residues.

The table lists this clonotype with a count of one. The CDR3 spells CSARVRGSNQPQYF. CDR3 in DNA: TGCAGTGCTAGAGTGCGGGGAAGCAATCAGCCCCAGTACTTC. This chain uses TRBV20-1 with TRBJ2-5, with D perhaps matching TRBD2 (6 bases). Trimming took off 1 base at V and 9 bases at J, with 18 bases between the two ends. CDR1 DFQATT and CDR2 SNEGSKA come from the germline V gene (reference sequence). CDR3 length: 14 amino acids.

Notes on this clonotype: A much larger clone is a single base away; this may be a read error. This chain links TRBV5-5 with TRBJ1-6; 7 bases line up with TRBD1. CDR3 length: 15 amino acids. V was pared by 0 bases and J by 9 bases, with 6 bases of the junction left unmatched. In germline, CDR1 is SGHKS, CDR2 YYEKEE (reference sequence). CDR3 nucleotide sequence: TGTGCCAGCAGCTTGGGACAGGGTCGTAGTTCACCCCTCCACTTT. It translates to CASSLGQGRSSPLHF.

This clonotype came up a few times. The CDR3 DNA sequence: TGTGCCAGCAGCGTAGATGGGGGAAGAGGCTATGGCTACACCTTC. Protein: CASSVDGGRGYGYTF. This chain joins TRBV9 and TRBJ1-2; the D gene is possibly TRBD1 (5 bases). In germline, CDR1 is SGDLS, CDR2 YYNGEE. V lost 0 bases and J 4 bases, leaving 13 bases between the germline ends. The CDR3 is made up of 15 amino acids.

The V and J genes are TRBV7-9 and TRBJ1-2; perhaps TRBD1 as D (6 bases). Trimming took 2 bases from V and 3 from J, leaving 16 bases between them. The CDR3 is made up of 16 amino acids. The V gene's germline CDR1 is SEHNR and CDR2 FQNEAQ (reference sequence). CDR3 nucleotide sequence: TGTGCCAGCAGCTTAAGCGGGGGGCGAAGATACTATGGCTACACCTTC. Translated, it gives CASSLSGGRRYYGYTF.

The chain links TRBV12-3 or TRBV12-4 to TRBJ2-7; D possibly corresponds to TRBD1 (5 bases). The V gene lost 5 bases and the J gene lost 1 base, with 12 bases spanning the gap. This CDR3 has 14 residues. The DNA of the CDR3 is TGTGCCAGCAGTCCAAACAGGAGATCCTACGAGCAGTACTTC. Amino acids: CASSPNRRSYEQYF.

The chain has TRBV7-2 and TRBJ2-5; 7 positions agree with TRBD2. The CDR3 runs 15 residues. Germline trimming cut 2 bases from V and 2 bases from J; bases unmatched to any gene: 5. Per the germline V gene, CDR1 is SGHTA and CDR2 is FQGNSA. For the CDR3, the DNA is TGTGCCAGCAGCTTACGGGCGGGAGAGCAAGAGACCCAGTACTTC. The encoded protein is CASSLRAGEQETQYF.

Turning to this clonotype: A read error may explain this, as a much larger clone is one base away. V and J are TRBV15 and TRBJ2-5; 8 bases line up with TRBD2. The CDR3 runs to 15 residues. CDR1 is LNHNV, CDR2 YYDKDF, per germline (reference sequence). The CDR3 nucleotides read TGTGCCACCAACAGAGATCGGGGGGGACAAGAGACCCAGTACTTC. Translating gives CATNRDRGGQETQYF. Looking up the rest from reference TRBV15 and TRBJ2-5 gives the full variable domain: DAMVIQNPRYQVTQFGKPVTLSCSQTLNHNVMYWYQQKSSQAPKLLFHYYDKDFNNEADTPDNFQSRRPNTSFCFLDIRSPGLGDTAMYLCATNRDRGGQETQYFGPGTRLLVL.

J is TRBJ1-2 and V is TRBV24-1; D is unclear. The CDR3 contains 14 residues. Germline V lookup: CDR1 KGHDR, CDR2 SFDVKD. Trimming shortened V by 3 bases and J by 4 bases, and 11 bases separated the two germline ends. The CDR3 DNA sequence: TGTGCCACCAGTGATGCACGGACCCTCTATGGCTACACCTTC. This sequence encodes CATSDARTLYGYTF.

The chain combines TRBV15 with TRBJ2-6, with D unresolved. V lost 0 bases and J 1 base, leaving 7 bases between the germline ends. The CDR3 is 16 amino acids. The V gene's germline CDR1 is LNHNV and CDR2 YYDKDF (reference sequence). The DNA of the CDR3 is TGTGCCACCAGCAGAGATTTGGGGTCTGGGGCCAACGTCCTGACTTTC. It yields the protein CATSRDLGSGANVLTF.

The chain couples TRBV7-2 to TRBJ2-7; 11 bases align to TRBD2. With 10 bases clipped from V and 7 bases from J, the junction kept 12 bases outside the gene matches. This CDR3 region has 14 residues. The germline CDR1 and CDR2 sequences are SGHTA and FQGNSA. CDR3 in DNA: TGTGCCACTATGAGACTAGCGGGGTACAATGAGCAGTACTTC. Residues: CATMRLAGYNEQYF. Full variable domain (rest looked up from reference TRBV7-2 and TRBJ2-7): GAGVSQSPSNKVTEKGKDVELRCDPISGHTALYWYRQSLGQGLEFLIYFQGNSAPDKSGLPSDRFSAERTGGSVSTLTIQRTQQEDSAVYLCATMRLAGYNEQYFGPGTRLTVT.

About this clonotype: This could be a read error, since a much larger clone is one nucleotide away. The chain couples TRBV29-1 to TRBJ1-1, with D perhaps TRBD1 (6 bases). This CDR3 has 15 amino acids. Germline CDR1 SQVTM, CDR2 ANQGSEA. The CDR3 is CSVEDFLTGNTEALF. CDR3 coding DNA: TGCAGCGTTGAAGATTTCCTTACAGGGAACACTGAAGCTCTCTTT. The variable domain in full, with the rest retrieved from reference TRBV29-1 and TRBJ1-1, is SAVISQKPSRDICQRGTSLTIQCQVDSQVTMMFWYRQQPGQSLTLIATANQGSEATYESGFVIDKFPISRPNLTFSTLTVSNMSPEDSSIYLCSVEDFLTGNTEALFGQGTRLTVV.